A single sample is the source of the 4 T cell receptor beta chains below, sequenced in a study of blood T cells in healthy people across ages. With a J-beta primer mix and a sample-barcoded 5' primer, a second PCR ran about 6 to 11 cycles. Using its own MiXCR run on the 5' RACE reads, TCRdb lists one record per CDR3 protein. The sample carries 850,000 to 1,300,000 distinct CDR3 sequences, around 43% recorded once. Sequenced sample: blood. Receptor source: a woman in her fifties or sixties in good health.

V usage is TRBV5-1 and J usage is TRBJ1-2; no definite D call. Trimming shortened V by 1 base and J by 7 bases, and 20 bases separated the two germline ends. The V gene's germline CDR1 is SGHRS and CDR2 YFSETQ. CDR3 length: 16 amino acids. Here the CDR3 DNA reads TGCGCCAGCAGCTTGCGTGAACAGCGTCATCAGAGTGGCTACACCTTC. Protein sequence: CASSLREQRHQSGYTF.

This clonotype showed up just a few times. The genes are TRBV5-1 and TRBJ2-1; 9 nucleotides agree with TRBD2. Germline CDR1 and CDR2: SGHRS and YFSETQ. V dropped 7 bases and J dropped 4; count of bases not matched to a gene: 9. This CDR3 is 15 amino acids long. CDR3 in amino acids: CASGVAGGVYNEQFF. In DNA form, the CDR3 reads TGCGCCAGCGGAGTTGCGGGAGGGGTTTACAATGAGCAGTTCTTC. The full variable domain, its missing parts supplied by reference TRBV5-1 and TRBJ2-1, is KAGVTQTPRYLIKTRGQQVTLSCSPISGHRSVSWYQQTPGQGLQFLFEYFSETQRNKGNFPGRFSGRQFSNSRSEMNVSTLELGDSALYLCASGVAGGVYNEQFFGPGTRLTVL.

The V gene is TRBV21-1, the J gene TRBJ2-2; the table's TRBD2 call for D was not verified on the DNA. TRBV21-1 is a pseudogene. The CDR3 consists of 17 residues. As DNA, the CDR3 is TGTGCCAGCAGCAAAGGGCAAGCGGGAGAAATAACCGGGGAGCTGTTTTTT. Its protein product is CASSKGQAGEITGELFF.

The chain combines TRBV5-1 with TRBJ2-7; the D gene is possibly TRBD1 (6 bases). This CDR3 is 14 amino acids long. Germline V gene lookup returns CDR1 SGHRS and CDR2 YFSETQ. Trimming shortened V by 4 bases and J by 5 bases, and 16 bases separated the two germline ends. CDR3 sequence: CASSPGTLGHEQYF. The CDR3 bases are TGCGCCAGCAGCCCCGGGACATTGGGACACGAGCAGTACTTC. The variable domain in full, completed from reference TRBV5-1 and TRBJ2-7, reads KAGVTQTPRYLIKTRGQQVTLSCSPISGHRSVSWYQQTPGQGLQFLFEYFSETQRNKGNFPGRFSGRQFSNSRSEMNVSTLELGDSALYLCASSPGTLGHEQYFGPGTRLTVT.